The next 6 T cell receptor beta chains were all read from a single sample in a study of T cell clonotyping in hematopoietic cell transplantation. Clones were sequenced by immunoSEQ multiplex PCR, and TCRdb holds only the in-frame ones, with some missing. The table lists several thousand clones, around 80% of them singletons. Time point defined: recipient sample about 28 days before transplant, after cytoreduction. Sample: peripheral blood mononuclear cells, taken before stem cell transplant. The receptors shown here come from a man in his sixties with acute myeloid leukemia. Some clones in this sample may be carry-over from other donors' samples.

The V and J genes are TRBV6-1 and TRBJ1-5; D gene uncertain. V lost 5 bases and J 5 bases, leaving 10 bases between the germline ends. CDR1 and CDR2 from the germline V gene are MNHNS and SASEGT. The CDR3 length is 13 residues. For the CDR3, the DNA is TGTGCCAGCAGTAAAAGGGTAGATCAGCCCCAGCATTTT. Its translation: CASSKRVDQPQHF.

The rearrangement uses TRBV5-4 and TRBJ1-2, with D possibly being TRBD1 (5 bases). The CDR3 has 13 amino acids. V was cut by 2 bases and J by 3 bases, with 8 bases left in between. Looked up from germline, CDR1 is SGHNT and CDR2 is YYREEE (reference sequence). CDR3 sequence: CASSFLGDYGYTF. DNA of the CDR3: TGTGCCAGCAGCTTTTTAGGGGACTATGGCTACACCTTC.

As to this clone: The identical CDR3 is also encoded by other nucleotide sequences in the sample. V usage is TRBV9 and J usage is TRBJ1-2, with a possible D match to TRBD1 (5 bases). V lost 0 bases, J lost 3 bases, and 6 bases lay in between. The germline V gene has CDR1 SGDLS and CDR2 YYNGEE. This CDR3 contains 13 residues. DNA for the CDR3: TGTGCCAGCAGCGTAGGAGGGGACTATGGCTACACCTTC. Its protein is CASSVGGDYGYTF.

This chain connects TRBV27 to TRBJ2-7, with 8 positions matching TRBD2. Losses at the gene ends were 6 bases for V and 0 bases for J; bases not matched to a gene: 7. Germline loops: CDR1 MNHEY, CDR2 SMNVEV (reference sequence). The CDR3 is 15 amino acids. CDR3 DNA: TGTGCCAGCAGCGTCGTAGCGGGGAGCTCCTACGAGCAGTACTTC. Translation: CASSVVAGSSYEQYF.

For the CDR3, the DNA is TGTGCCAGCATCCCATCGGTCGGACTCCCAAATTCACCCCTCCACTTT. It codes for CASIPSVGLPNSPLHF. The chain carries TRBV7-8 and TRBJ1-6; D not certain. Trimming cost V 7 bases and J 7 bases, with 20 bases left between them. Germline assignment: CDR1 SGHVS and CDR2 FQNEAQ. The length of the CDR3 is 16 residues.

The rearrangement uses TRBV11-3 and TRBJ2-1, with D tentatively TRBD2 (7 bases). V lost 5 bases and J lost 8, with 25 bases in between. The germline CDR1 and CDR2 sequences are SGHNT and YENEEA. This CDR3 has 17 amino acids. The chain's CDR3 is CASSGGAGSHLSDEQFF. In DNA, the CDR3 is TGTGCCAGCAGCGGGGGGGCCGGGAGTCACCTTTCCGATGAGCAGTTCTTC.